The 2 T cell receptor beta chains given below trace back to one sample, sequenced in a study of cytomegalovirus exposure and HLA in healthy donors. The PCR used 60 Vbeta and 13 Jbeta primers. TCRdb's copy holds only in-frame clones and misses some; the assay was immunoSEQ multiplex PCR. The sample records roughly 180,000 clones, 9.5% being singletons. Sequenced sample: PBMCs. All receptors derive from a woman under 40 in good health and CMV-seropositive.

The chain recombines TRBV7-9 with TRBJ1-4, with a tentative D call TRBD1 (5 bases). V lost 5 bases and J lost 8, with 18 bases in between. The germline V gene has CDR1 SEHNR and CDR2 FQNEAQ (reference sequence). The CDR3 totals 15 residues. This chain's CDR3 is CASSTAEGFVEKLFF. The CDR3 DNA reads as TGTGCCAGCAGCACCGCGGAGGGGTTTGTGGAAAAACTGTTTTTT.

The count of this clone is one. The chain has TRBV9 and TRBJ2-2, with 8 bases matching TRBD2. This CDR3 contains 15 residues. The V and J ends lost 1 base and 5 bases, in that order; junction bases with no gene match: 4. Germline values: CDR1 SGDLS, CDR2 YYNGEE. CDR3 loop: CASSVRGLETGELFF. Written as DNA, the CDR3 is TGTGCCAGCAGCGTAAGGGGACTAGAAACCGGGGAGCTGTTTTTT.